These T cell receptor beta chains were read from a single sample in a study of a mutant IDH1 vaccine in newly diagnosed glioma. Sequencing used immunoSEQ multiplex PCR; TCRdb keeps in-frame clones, though not all of them. The table records under 65,000 clones, approximately 80% of them present only once. The source material was PBMCs, sampled from a glioma patient treated with radiotherapy, temozolomide or both. These receptors all stem from a woman aged 40 to 55 with glioma. Each CDR3 is given with its conserved first and last residue. D genes are given only for firm matches. Not every row has a clone size; where given, it reads once, few, many or a size class.

v_call	clone_size	j_call	d_call	cdr3_aa	cdr3_nt
TRBV7-2	NA	TRBJ2-7	NA	CASSFPRSSYEQYF	TGTGCCAGCAGCTTCCCAAGGAGCTCCTACGAGCAGTACTTC
TRBV5-6	NA	TRBJ1-6	NA	CASSFPGFSPLHF	TGTGCCAGCAGCTTCCCAGGTTTTTCACCCCTCCACTTT
TRBV5-1	once	TRBJ1-2	NA	CASSPGSRDYGYTF	TGCGCCAGCAGCCCGGGATCAAGAGACTATGGCTACACCTTC
TRBV11-2	once	TRBJ2-7	TRBD2	CASSLPQRLAAPYEQYF	TGTGCCAGCAGCTTACCCCAACGACTAGCGGCCCCCTACGAGCAGTACTTC
TRBV4-1	NA	TRBJ1-1	NA	CASSDLNTEAFF	TGCGCCAGCAGCGACCTGAACACTGAAGCTTTCTTT
TRBV7-2	NA	TRBJ1-6	NA	CASSPRLPRSSYNSPLHF	TGTGCCAGCAGCCCAAGATTACCCAGAAGCTCCTATAATTCACCCCTCCACTTT
TRBV13	NA	TRBJ2-1	NA	CASSMTPTRGQFF	TGTGCCAGCAGCATGACACCTACTCGGGGGCAGTTCTTC
TRBV4-1	few	TRBJ2-1	NA	CASSQDRVNEQFF	TGCGCCAGCAGCCAAGACAGGGTGAATGAGCAGTTCTTC
TRBV5-4	NA	TRBJ2-5	NA	CASSSGGQETQYF	TGTGCCAGCAGCTCCGGAGGTCAAGAGACCCAGTACTTC
TRBV19	NA	TRBJ2-1	NA	CASSGSSYNEQFF	TGTGCCAGTAGTGGTAGCTCCTACAATGAGCAGTTCTTC
TRBV5-1	NA	TRBJ1-1	NA	CASSLEFRNTEAFF	TGCGCCAGCAGCTTGGAATTCAGGAACACTGAAGCTTTCTTT
TRBV5-1	NA	TRBJ2-5	TRBD1	CASSTGGGETQYF	TGCGCCAGCAGCACAGGGGGTGGCGAGACCCAGTACTTC
TRBV7-2	few	TRBJ2-5	NA	CASSRRQILQETQYF	TGTGCCAGCAGCCGCCGACAGATCCTCCAAGAGACCCAGTACTTC
TRBV6-1	NA	TRBJ2-5	TRBD2	CASSDTGGETQYF	TGTGCCAGCAGTGACACCGGGGGGGAGACCCAGTACTTC
TRBV29-1	NA	TRBJ1-1	TRBD1	CSVMDRGLVNTEAFF	TGCAGCGTAATGGACAGGGGACTGGTGAACACTGAAGCTTTCTTT
TRBV4-1	few	TRBJ1-4	NA	CASSQEGRSYEKLFF	TGCGCCAGCAGCCAAGAAGGAAGGTCTTACGAAAAACTGTTTTTT
TRBV18	few	TRBJ1-1	NA	CASSWVGETEAFF	TGTGCCAGCTCCTGGGTAGGGGAAACTGAAGCTTTCTTT
TRBV5-8	NA	TRBJ2-7	TRBD1	CASIKPGQAYEQYF	TGTGCCAGCATCAAACCGGGACAGGCCTACGAGCAGTACTTC
TRBV14	NA	TRBJ2-2	NA	CASSQDGIAGELFF	TGTGCCAGCAGCCAAGATGGAATAGCCGGGGAGCTGTTTTTT
TRBV5-1	NA	TRBJ2-3	NA	CASSLKRLSYTDTQYF	TGCGCCAGCAGCTTGAAAAGGCTCAGTTACACAGATACGCAGTATTTT
TRBV6-5	NA	TRBJ2-7	NA	CASGISYEQYF	TGTGCCAGCGGGATCTCCTACGAGCAGTACTTC